Listed here is a single T cell receptor (beta chain). Antigen unknown. With 60 Vbeta and 13 Jbeta primers, the PCR was carried out. Sequencing used immunoSEQ multiplex PCR; TCRdb keeps in-frame clones, though not all of them. Seen here are about 140,000 clones, approximately 72% observed once, and the top ten hold 6.5%. The CDR3 extends over 14 amino acids. V shed 6 bases, J shed 1 base, and the junction held 4 bases outside the gene matches. From germline, CDR1 is MNHEY and CDR2 SMNVEV (reference sequence). The entry originates in a study of cytomegalovirus exposure and HLA in healthy donors. Study results and caveats: Altogether, around 160 TCR beta chains were recorded as cytomegalovirus-associated. Later analysis showed most CMV-associated TCR beta chains appearing HLA-restricted. In a later analysis, V- and J-gene trimming of beta chains associated with a DCLRE1C missense variant, replicated independently.

Sequencing was performed on PBMCs. This clonotype originated in a woman aged 60-75 years in good health and CMV-seronegative. This chain connects TRBV27 to TRBJ2-3, with 7 bases aligning to TRBD2. CDR3 coding DNA: TGTGCCAGCAGAGGGCTAGCGGGCACAGATACGCAGTATTTT. Translated, it gives CASRGLAGTDTQYF.